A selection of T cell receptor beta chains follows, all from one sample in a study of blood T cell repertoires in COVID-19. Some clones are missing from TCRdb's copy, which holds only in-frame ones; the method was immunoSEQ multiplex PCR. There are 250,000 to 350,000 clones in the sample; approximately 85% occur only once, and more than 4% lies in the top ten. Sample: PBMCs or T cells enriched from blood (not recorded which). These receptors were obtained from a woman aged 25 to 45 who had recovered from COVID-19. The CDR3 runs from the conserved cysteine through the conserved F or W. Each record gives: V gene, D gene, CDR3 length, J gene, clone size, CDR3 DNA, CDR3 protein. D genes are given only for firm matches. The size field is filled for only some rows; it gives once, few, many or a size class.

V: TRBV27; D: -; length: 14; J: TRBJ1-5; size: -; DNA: TGTGCCAGCAGTAGACTTCCAGTGGGTCAGCCCCAGCATTTT; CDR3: CASSRLPVGQPQHF
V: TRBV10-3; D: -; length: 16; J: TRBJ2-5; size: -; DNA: TGTGCCTCCAGGGGTGAGTTCCTTTTCCACGGAGAGACCCAGTACTTC; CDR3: CASRGEFLFHGETQYF
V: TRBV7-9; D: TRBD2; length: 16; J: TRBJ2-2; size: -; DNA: TGTGCCAGCAGCTCCCGACTAGCGGGCGTCACCGGGGAGCTGTTTTTT; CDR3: CASSSRLAGVTGELFF
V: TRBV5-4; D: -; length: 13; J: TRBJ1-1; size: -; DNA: TGTGCCAGCAGCACCGGGACTGACACTGAAGCTTTCTTT; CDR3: CASSTGTDTEAFF
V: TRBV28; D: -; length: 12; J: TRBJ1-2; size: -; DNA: TGTGCCAGCAGTTTTAGCCTGTATGGCTACACCTTC; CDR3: CASSFSLYGYTF
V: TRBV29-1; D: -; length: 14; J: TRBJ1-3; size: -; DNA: TGCAGCGTTCGTCAGGGTTCTTCTGGAAACACCATATATTTT; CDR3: CSVRQGSSGNTIYF
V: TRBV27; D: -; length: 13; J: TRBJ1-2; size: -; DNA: TGTGCCAGCAGTTTGGAGGGCTCCTATGGCTACACCTTC; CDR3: CASSLEGSYGYTF
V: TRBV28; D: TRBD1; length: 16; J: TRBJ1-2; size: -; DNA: TGTGCCAGCAGCCTTACCCCGACAGGGTTCGACTATGGCTACACCTTC; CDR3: CASSLTPTGFDYGYTF
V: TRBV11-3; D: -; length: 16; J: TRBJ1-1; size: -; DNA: TGTGCCAGCAAGTATGCGGGGCTCTACCCTCAAACTGAAGCTTTCTTT; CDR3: CASKYAGLYPQTEAFF
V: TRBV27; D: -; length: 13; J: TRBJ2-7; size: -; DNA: TGTGCCAGCAGCCACGACGGGTCCTACGAGCAGTACTTC; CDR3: CASSHDGSYEQYF
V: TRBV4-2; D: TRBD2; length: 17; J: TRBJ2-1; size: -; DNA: TGTGCCAGCAGCCAAGAGGGGAGACTAGCGGCCTACAATGAGCAGTTCTTC; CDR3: CASSQEGRLAAYNEQFF
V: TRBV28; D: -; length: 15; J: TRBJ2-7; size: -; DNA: TGTGCCAGCAGTTTATACCCCTCAGGGGCCTACGAGCAGTACTTC; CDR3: CASSLYPSGAYEQYF
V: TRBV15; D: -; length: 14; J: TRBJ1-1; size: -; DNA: TGTGCCACCAGCCGTATGTTACAGGGCACTGAAGCTTTCTTT; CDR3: CATSRMLQGTEAFF
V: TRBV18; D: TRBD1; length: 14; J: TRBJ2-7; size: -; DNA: TGTGCCAGCTCACTTGGGACAGATGCCTACGAGCAGTACTTC; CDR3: CASSLGTDAYEQYF
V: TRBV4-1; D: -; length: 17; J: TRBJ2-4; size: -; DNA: TGCGCCAGCAGCCAAGAAAATACGGGGTTAGCCAAAAACATTCAGTACTTC; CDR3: CASSQENTGLAKNIQYF
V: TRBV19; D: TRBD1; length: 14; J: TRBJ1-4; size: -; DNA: TGTGCCAGTAGTATCCCCGGACAGGTGGAAAAACTGTTTTTT; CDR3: CASSIPGQVEKLFF
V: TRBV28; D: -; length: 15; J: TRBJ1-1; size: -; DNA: TGTGCCAGCCCGGACAGAAAAGGAATGAACACTGAAGCTTTCTTT; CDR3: CASPDRKGMNTEAFF
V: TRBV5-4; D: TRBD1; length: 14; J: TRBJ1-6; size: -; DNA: TGTGCCAGCAGCTTGCGGGACAGCTATTCACCCCTCCACTTT; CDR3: CASSLRDSYSPLHF
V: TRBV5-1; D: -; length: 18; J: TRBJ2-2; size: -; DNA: TGCGCCAGCAGCTTGGGGACAGTTTCAATAGGCAACACCGGGGAGCTGTTTTTT; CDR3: CASSLGTVSIGNTGELFF
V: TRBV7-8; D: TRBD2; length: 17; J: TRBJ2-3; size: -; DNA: TGTGCCAGCAGCTTAATCGGGTACAGCGGGAGGGCAGATACGCAGTATTTT; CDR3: CASSLIGYSGRADTQYF
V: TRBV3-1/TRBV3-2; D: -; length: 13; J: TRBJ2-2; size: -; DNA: TGTGCCAGCGGGGAGGCGAACACCGGGGAGCTGTTTTTT; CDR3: CASGEANTGELFF
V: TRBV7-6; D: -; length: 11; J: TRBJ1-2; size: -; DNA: TGTGCCAGCAGCCCCATCTATGGCTACACCTTC; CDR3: CASSPIYGYTF
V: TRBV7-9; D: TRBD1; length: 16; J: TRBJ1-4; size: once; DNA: TGTGCCAGCAGCCAAGCAGGGACAGGGGTTAATGAAAAACTGTTTTTT; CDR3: CASSQAGTGVNEKLFF
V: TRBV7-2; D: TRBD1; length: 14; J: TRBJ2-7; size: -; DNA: TGTGCCAGCAGCAACTCGGGACAGCGCTACGAGCAGTACTTC; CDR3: CASSNSGQRYEQYF
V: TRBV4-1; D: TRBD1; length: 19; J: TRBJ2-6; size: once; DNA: TGCGCCAGCAGCCAAGAACGAACAGGGGGGAGATCCGGGGCCAACGTCCTGACTTTC; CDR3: CASSQERTGGRSGANVLTF
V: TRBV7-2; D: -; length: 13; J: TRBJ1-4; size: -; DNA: TGTGCCAGCAGCTTAGGGCAGAGGGAAAAACTGTTTTTT; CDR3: CASSLGQREKLFF
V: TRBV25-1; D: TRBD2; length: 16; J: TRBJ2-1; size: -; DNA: TGTGCCAGCAGTGAATATGGCGGGAGAGTCTACAATGAGCAGTTCTTC; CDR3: CASSEYGGRVYNEQFF
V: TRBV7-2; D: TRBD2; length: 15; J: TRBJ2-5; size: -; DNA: TGTGCCAGCAGCTGGCGGGAGGGAGGTCAAGAGACCCAGTACTTC; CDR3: CASSWREGGQETQYF
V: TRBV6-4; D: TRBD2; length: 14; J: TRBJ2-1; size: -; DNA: TGTGCCAGCAGTCCCGGGACTAGCGGCAATGAGCAGTTCTTC; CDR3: CASSPGTSGNEQFF
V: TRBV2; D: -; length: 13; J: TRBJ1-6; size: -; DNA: TGTGCCAGCGGAGAGGGGGGGGATTCACCCCTCCACTTT; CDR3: CASGEGGDSPLHF
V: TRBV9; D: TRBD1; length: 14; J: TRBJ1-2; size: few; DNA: TGTGCCAGCAGCGGGCAGGGGGATCCCTATGGCTACACCTTC; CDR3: CASSGQGDPYGYTF